These 13 T cell receptor beta chains were sequenced from one sample in a study of blood T cell repertoires in COVID-19. Clones were sequenced by immunoSEQ multiplex PCR, and TCRdb holds only the in-frame ones, with some missing. The sample lists roughly 130,000 clones, roughly 80% occurring once. Input material: peripheral blood. The source of these receptors is a woman aged 50 to 60 with acute or convalescent COVID-19.

This chain links TRBV9 with TRBJ1-1, with a possible D match to TRBD1 (6 bases). This CDR3 region has 14 residues. Trimming cost V 1 base and J 5 bases, with 12 bases left between them. CDR1 and CDR2 (germline): SGDLS, YYNGEE. The CDR3 protein is CASSVRGRGTEAFF. The CDR3 DNA is TGTGCCAGCAGCGTAAGGGGGAGAGGGACTGAAGCTTTCTTT.

This chain joins TRBV19 and TRBJ1-1; the match to TRBD1 covers 10 bases. V lost 0 bases and J lost 4; bases outside the gene matches: 8. The germline V gene has CDR1 LNHDA and CDR2 SQIVND (reference sequence). The CDR3 runs to 17 residues. The chain's CDR3 is CASSIDSTTGGATEAFF. CDR3 in DNA: TGTGCCAGTAGTATAGATTCCACGACAGGGGGCGCCACTGAAGCTTTCTTT.

Only a few counts were recorded for this clone. The V gene is TRBV5-5, the J gene TRBJ2-1, with D perhaps matching TRBD1 (5 bases). Trimming stripped 4 bases from V and 7 bases from J, with 15 bases between. The CDR3 runs 14 residues. Germline V gene lookup returns CDR1 SGHKS and CDR2 YYEKEE (reference sequence). This chain's CDR3 is CASSIREGWNEQFF. CDR3 coding DNA: TGTGCCAGCAGCATCAGGGAAGGTTGGAATGAGCAGTTCTTC.

The chain recombines TRBV5-1 with TRBJ1-1; TRBD1 is a possible D gene (6 bases). Trimming took off 0 bases at V and 3 bases at J, with 12 bases between the two ends. Germline V CDR1 and CDR2: SGHRS, YFSETQ. This CDR3 region has 15 residues. For the CDR3, the DNA is TGCGCCAGCAGCTTGGAAGGACAGTTACACACTGAAGCTTTCTTT. Amino acid sequence: CASSLEGQLHTEAFF.

V gene TRBV30 combines with J gene TRBJ1-4, with D maybe TRBD1 (6 bases). The CDR3 is 13 amino acids. V shed 5 bases and J shed 4 bases, with 11 bases lying between them. Per germline, CDR1 GTSNPN and CDR2 SVGIG (reference sequence). CDR3 residues: CAWQGQYNEKLFF. CDR3 nucleotides: TGTGCCTGGCAAGGACAGTATAATGAAAAACTGTTTTTT.

The chain employs TRBV3-1 (or the pseudogene TRBV3-2) and TRBJ1-2; no definite D call. Germline CDR1 LGHDT, CDR2 YNNKEL (reference sequence). This CDR3 is built from 15 residues. V lost 2 bases and J lost 11, with 21 bases in between. The DNA of the CDR3 is TGTGCCAGCAGCCAAAGGGAAGCTCGACGGACTGGATACACCTTC. Translating it yields CASSQREARRTGYTF.

The V and J genes are TRBV27 and TRBJ1-5; 7 bases align to TRBD1. Trimming at V came to 4 bases and at J to 4 bases, leaving 13 bases not matched to a gene. The CDR3 spans 17 residues. Per the germline V gene, CDR1 is MNHEY and CDR2 is SMNVEV (reference sequence). DNA of the CDR3: TGTGCCAGCAGTTCGGCAGGGGGTAGTGGGTGGAATCAGCCCCAGCATTTT. It yields the protein CASSSAGGSGWNQPQHF.

The table lists this clone with a few counts. V gene TRBV10-3 combines with J gene TRBJ2-7; D is perhaps TRBD1 (6 bases). In germline, CDR1 is ENHRY, CDR2 SYGVKD. This CDR3 contains 12 residues. V shed 4 bases and J shed 5 bases, with 9 bases lying between them. The CDR3 loop reads CAISVQGNEQYF. CDR3 DNA: TGTGCCATCAGTGTTCAGGGGAACGAGCAGTACTTC.

This clone has just a few counts. This chain joins TRBV10-1 and TRBJ2-1; 8 positions match TRBD2. CDR1 and CDR2 from the germline V gene are WNHNN and SYGVQD (reference sequence). J lost 5 bases, V lost 2 bases, and 5 bases had no gene match. The CDR3 length is 15 residues. CDR3 DNA: TGCGCCAGCAGTGAGCCGGGGGGGCCGAACAATGAGCAGTTCTTC. Protein product: CASSEPGGPNNEQFF.

The CDR3 loop is CASSRTGDSNTQYF. The CDR3 DNA reads as TGTGCCAGCAGTCGGACAGGGGATTCGAATACGCAGTATTTT. The rearrangement links TRBV6-5 to TRBJ2-3; TRBD1 agrees at 9 bases. Germline V gene lookup returns CDR1 MNHEY and CDR2 SVGAGI. CDR3 size: 14 residues. V was pared by 5 bases and J by 7 bases, with 7 bases of the junction left unmatched.

The J gene is TRBJ2-3, the V gene TRBV7-8, with D maybe TRBD1 (5 bases). Deletions cut 6 bases from V and 2 bases from J, with 15 bases between. The CDR3 extends over 15 amino acids. Germline V gives CDR1 SGHVS, CDR2 FQNEAQ. The CDR3 spells CASRGRDLSTDTQYF. In DNA form, the CDR3 reads TGTGCCAGCAGGGGGCGCGATCTTTCCACAGATACGCAGTATTTT.

The table lists this clone with a few counts. In DNA form, the CDR3 reads TGTGCCAGTAGTGAGAGACGACAGGGAGCTAACACTGAAGCTTTCTTT. Translated, it gives CASSERRQGANTEAFF. J is TRBJ1-1 and V is TRBV19; 7 positions match TRBD1. The CDR3 length is 16 residues. The ends lost 5 bases at V and 2 bases at J; junction bases unmatched: 11. Germline-derived CDR1 and CDR2 are LNHDA and SQIVND (reference sequence).

The V gene is TRBV7-2, the J gene TRBJ1-1; perhaps TRBD1 as D (5 bases). V was trimmed by 2 bases and J by 1 base, leaving 11 bases between them. The CDR3 length is 15 residues. CDR1 SGHTA and CDR2 FQGNSA come from the germline V gene. The CDR3 is CASSLQGRANTEAFF. Written as DNA, the CDR3 is TGTGCCAGCAGCTTACAGGGTCGAGCGAACACTGAAGCTTTCTTT.